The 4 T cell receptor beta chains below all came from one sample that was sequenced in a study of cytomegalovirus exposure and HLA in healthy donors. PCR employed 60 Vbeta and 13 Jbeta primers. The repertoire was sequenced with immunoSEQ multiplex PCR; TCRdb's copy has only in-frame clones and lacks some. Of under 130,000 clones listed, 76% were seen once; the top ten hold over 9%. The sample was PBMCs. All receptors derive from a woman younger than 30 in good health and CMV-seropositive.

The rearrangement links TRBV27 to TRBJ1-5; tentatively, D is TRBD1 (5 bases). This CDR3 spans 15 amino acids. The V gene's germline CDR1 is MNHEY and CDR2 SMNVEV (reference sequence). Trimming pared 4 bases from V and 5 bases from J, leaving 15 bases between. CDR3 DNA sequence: TGTGCCAGCAGTTGGGGGGTGGGGTGGGATCAGCCCCAGCATTTT. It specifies CASSWGVGWDQPQHF.

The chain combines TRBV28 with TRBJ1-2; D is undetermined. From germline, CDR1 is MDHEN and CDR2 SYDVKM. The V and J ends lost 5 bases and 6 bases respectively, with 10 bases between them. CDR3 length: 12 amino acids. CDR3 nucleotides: TGTGCCAGCAGTGCTGCGGAGGATGGCTACACCTTC. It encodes CASSAAEDGYTF.

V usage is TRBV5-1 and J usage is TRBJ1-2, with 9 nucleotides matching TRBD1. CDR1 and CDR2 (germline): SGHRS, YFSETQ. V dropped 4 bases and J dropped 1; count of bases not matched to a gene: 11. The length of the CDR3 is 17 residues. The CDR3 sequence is CASSLGTGRTLNYGYTF. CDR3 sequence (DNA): TGCGCCAGCAGCCTAGGGACAGGGAGAACTCTTAACTATGGCTACACCTTC.

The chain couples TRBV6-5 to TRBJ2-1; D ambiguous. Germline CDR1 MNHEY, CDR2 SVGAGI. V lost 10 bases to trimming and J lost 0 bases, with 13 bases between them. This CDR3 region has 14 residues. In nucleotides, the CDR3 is TGTGCCACCCGGTTAGTCCCCTCCTACAATGAGCAGTTCTTC. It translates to CATRLVPSYNEQFF.